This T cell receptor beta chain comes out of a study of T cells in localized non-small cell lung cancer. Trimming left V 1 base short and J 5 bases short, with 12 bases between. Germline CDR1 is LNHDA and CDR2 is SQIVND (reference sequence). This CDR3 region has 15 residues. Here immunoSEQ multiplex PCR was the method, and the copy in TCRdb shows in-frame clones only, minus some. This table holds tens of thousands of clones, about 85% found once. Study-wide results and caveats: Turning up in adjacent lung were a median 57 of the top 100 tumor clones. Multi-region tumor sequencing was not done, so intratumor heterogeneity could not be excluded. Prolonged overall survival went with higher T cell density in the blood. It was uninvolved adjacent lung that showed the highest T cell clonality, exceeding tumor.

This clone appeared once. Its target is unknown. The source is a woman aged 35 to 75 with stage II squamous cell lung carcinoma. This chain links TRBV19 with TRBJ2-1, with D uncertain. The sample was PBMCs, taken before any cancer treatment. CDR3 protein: CASSIGRPLNNEQFF. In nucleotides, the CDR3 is TGTGCCAGTAGTATAGGGCGCCCTCTTAACAATGAGCAGTTCTTC.